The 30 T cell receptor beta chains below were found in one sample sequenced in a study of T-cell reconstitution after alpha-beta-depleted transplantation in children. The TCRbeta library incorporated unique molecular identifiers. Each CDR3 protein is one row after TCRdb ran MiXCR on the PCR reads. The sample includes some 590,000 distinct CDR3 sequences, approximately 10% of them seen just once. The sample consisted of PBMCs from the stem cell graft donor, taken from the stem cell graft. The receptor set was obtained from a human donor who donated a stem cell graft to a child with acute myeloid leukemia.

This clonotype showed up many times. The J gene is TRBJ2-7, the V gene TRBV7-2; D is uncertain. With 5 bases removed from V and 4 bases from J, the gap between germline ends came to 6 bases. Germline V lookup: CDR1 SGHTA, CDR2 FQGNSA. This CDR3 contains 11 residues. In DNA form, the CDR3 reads TGTGCCAGCAGCACTAAGTACGAGCAGTACTTC. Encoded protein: CASSTKYEQYF. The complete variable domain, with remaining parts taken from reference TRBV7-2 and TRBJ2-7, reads GAGVSQSPSNKVTEKGKDVELRCDPISGHTALYWYRQSLGQGLEFLIYFQGNSAPDKSGLPSDRFSAERTGGSVSTLTIQRTQQEDSAVYLCASSTKYEQYFGPGTRLTVT.

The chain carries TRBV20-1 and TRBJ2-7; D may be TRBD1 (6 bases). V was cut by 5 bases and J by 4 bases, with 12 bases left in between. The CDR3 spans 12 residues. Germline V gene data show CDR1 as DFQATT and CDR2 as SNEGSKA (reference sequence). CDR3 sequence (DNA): TGCAGTGCTGTCGCCGGGACATACGAGCAGTACTTC. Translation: CSAVAGTYEQYF.

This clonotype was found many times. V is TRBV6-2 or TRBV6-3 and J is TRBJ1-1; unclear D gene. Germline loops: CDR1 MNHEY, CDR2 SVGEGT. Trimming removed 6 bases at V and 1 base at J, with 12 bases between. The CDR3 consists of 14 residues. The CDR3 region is CASSPGGENTEAFF. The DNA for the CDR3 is TGTGCCAGCAGCCCGGGTGGGGAGAACACTGAAGCTTTCTTT.

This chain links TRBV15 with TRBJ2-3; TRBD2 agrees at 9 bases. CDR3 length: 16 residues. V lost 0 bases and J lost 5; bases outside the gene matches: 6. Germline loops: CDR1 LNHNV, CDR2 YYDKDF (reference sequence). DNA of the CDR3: TGTGCCACCAGCAGAGATCGGGCGGGAGGGGAAGATACGCAGTATTTT. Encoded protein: CATSRDRAGGEDTQYF.

The CDR3 spells CASSSPPGTAFF. The CDR3 DNA is TGTGCCAGCAGCTCCCCCCCGGGGACAGCTTTCTTT. The V gene is TRBV9, the J gene TRBJ1-1; tentative D call: TRBD1 (5 bases). Germline loops: CDR1 SGDLS, CDR2 YYNGEE. The length of the CDR3 is 12 residues. V shed 4 bases and J shed 10 bases, with 14 bases lying between them.

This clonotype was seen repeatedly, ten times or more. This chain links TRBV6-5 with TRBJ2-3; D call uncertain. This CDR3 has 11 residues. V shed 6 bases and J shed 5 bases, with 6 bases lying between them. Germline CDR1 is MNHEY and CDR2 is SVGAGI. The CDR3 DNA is TGTGCCAGCAGATCACTAGATACGCAGTATTTT. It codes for CASRSLDTQYF.

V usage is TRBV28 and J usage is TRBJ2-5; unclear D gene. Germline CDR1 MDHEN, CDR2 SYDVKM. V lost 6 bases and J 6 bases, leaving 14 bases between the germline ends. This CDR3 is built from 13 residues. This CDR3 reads CASSPGPGKTQYF. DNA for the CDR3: TGTGCCAGCAGCCCCGGCCCTGGAAAGACCCAGTACTTC. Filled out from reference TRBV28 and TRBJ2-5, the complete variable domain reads DVKVTQSSRYLVKRTGEKVFLECVQDMDHENMFWYRQDPGLGLRLIYFSYDVKMKEKGDIPEGYSVSREKKERFSLILESASTNQTSMYLCASSPGPGKTQYFGPGTRLLVL.

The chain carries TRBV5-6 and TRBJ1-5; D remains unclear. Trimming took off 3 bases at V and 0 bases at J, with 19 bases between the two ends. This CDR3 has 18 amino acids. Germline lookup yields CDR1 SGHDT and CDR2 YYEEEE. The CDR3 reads CASSSARAGAYSNQPQHF. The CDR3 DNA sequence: TGTGCCAGCAGCTCAGCGAGGGCAGGAGCTTATAGCAATCAGCCCCAGCATTTT.

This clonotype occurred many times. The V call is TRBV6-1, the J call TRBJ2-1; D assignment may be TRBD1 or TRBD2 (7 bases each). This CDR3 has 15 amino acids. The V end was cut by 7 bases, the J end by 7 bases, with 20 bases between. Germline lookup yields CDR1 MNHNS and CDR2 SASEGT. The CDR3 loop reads CASTLGGPGRNEQFF. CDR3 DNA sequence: TGTGCCAGCACTCTAGGGGGCCCCGGGAGGAATGAGCAGTTCTTC.

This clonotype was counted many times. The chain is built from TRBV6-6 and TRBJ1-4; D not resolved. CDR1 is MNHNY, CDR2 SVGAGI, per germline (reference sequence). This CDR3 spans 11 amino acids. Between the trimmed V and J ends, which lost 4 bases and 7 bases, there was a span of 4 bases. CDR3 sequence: CASSWGEKLFF. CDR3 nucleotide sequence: TGTGCCAGCAGTTGGGGTGAAAAACTGTTTTTT.

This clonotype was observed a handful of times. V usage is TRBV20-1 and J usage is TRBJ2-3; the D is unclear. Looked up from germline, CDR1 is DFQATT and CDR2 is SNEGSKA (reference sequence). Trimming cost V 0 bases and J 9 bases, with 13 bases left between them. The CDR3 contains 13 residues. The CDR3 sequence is CSARDDWRGTQYF. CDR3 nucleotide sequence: TGCAGTGCTAGAGATGACTGGCGTGGCACGCAGTATTTT.

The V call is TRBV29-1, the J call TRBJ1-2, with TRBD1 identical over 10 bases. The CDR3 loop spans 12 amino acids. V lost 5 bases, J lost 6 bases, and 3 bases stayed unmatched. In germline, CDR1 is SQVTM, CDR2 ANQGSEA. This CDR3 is CSVWTGGDGYTF. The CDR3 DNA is TGCAGCGTTTGGACAGGGGGGGATGGCTACACCTTC.

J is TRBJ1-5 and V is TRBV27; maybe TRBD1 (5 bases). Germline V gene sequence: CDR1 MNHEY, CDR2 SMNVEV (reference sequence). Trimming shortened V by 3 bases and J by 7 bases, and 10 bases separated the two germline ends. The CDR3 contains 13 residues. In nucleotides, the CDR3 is TGTGCCAGCAGTTTGGAGGGGTGGCAGCCCCAGCATTTT. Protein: CASSLEGWQPQHF.

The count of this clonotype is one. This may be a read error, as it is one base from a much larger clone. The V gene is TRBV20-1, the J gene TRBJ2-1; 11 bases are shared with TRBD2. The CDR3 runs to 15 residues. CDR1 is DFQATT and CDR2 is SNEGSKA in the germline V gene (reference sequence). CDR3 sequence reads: CCARDVTSGSNEQFF. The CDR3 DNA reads TGCTGTGCTAGAGATGTAACTAGCGGGAGCAATGAGCAGTTCTTC.

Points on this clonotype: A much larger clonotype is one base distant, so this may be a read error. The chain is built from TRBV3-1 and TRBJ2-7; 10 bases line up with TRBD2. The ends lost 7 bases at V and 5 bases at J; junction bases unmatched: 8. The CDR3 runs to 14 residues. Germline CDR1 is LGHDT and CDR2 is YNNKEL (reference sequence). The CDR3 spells CASTQPGLANEQYF. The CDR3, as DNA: TGTGCCAGCACCCAGCCGGGACTAGCGAACGAGCAGTACTTC.

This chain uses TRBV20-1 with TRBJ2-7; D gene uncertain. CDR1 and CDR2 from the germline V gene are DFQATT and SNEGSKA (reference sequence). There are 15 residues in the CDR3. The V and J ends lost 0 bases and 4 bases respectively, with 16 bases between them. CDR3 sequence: CSARDRVGPLYEQYF. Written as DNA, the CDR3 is TGCAGTGCTAGAGATCGGGTCGGGCCCCTTTACGAGCAGTACTTC.

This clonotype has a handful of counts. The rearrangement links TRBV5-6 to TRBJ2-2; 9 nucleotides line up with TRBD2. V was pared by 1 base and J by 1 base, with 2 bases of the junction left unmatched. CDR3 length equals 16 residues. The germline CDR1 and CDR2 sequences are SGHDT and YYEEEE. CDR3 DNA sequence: TGTGCCAGCAGCTTGATAGCGGGAGTGAACACCGGGGAGCTGTTTTTT. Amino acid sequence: CASSLIAGVNTGELFF.

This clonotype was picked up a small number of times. The CDR3 region has the DNA TGCAGCGTTGAAGATCCCCTCGGCACTGCCATGGTTAGGGATACGCAGTATTTT. The encoded protein is CSVEDPLGTAMVRDTQYF. The chain joins TRBV29-1 to TRBJ2-3, with D uncertain. V was trimmed by 0 bases and J by 6 bases, leaving 25 bases between them. The length of the CDR3 is 18 residues. The germline V gene has CDR1 SQVTM and CDR2 ANQGSEA.

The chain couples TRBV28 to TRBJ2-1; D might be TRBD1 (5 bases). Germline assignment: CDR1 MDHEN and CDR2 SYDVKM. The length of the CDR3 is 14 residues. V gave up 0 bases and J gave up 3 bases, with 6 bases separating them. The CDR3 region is CASSLWTVYNEQFF. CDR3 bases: TGTGCCAGCAGTTTATGGACAGTCTACAATGAGCAGTTCTTC.

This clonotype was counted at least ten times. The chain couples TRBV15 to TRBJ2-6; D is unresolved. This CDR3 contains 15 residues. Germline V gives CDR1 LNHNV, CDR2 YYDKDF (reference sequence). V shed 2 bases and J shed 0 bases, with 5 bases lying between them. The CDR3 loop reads CATSRRASGANVLTF. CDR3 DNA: TGTGCCACCAGCAGAAGGGCCTCTGGGGCCAACGTCCTGACTTTC. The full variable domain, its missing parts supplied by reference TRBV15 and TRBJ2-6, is DAMVIQNPRYQVTQFGKPVTLSCSQTLNHNVMYWYQQKSSQAPKLLFHYYDKDFNNEADTPDNFQSRRPNTSFCFLDIRSPGLGDTAMYLCATSRRASGANVLTFGAGSRLTVL.

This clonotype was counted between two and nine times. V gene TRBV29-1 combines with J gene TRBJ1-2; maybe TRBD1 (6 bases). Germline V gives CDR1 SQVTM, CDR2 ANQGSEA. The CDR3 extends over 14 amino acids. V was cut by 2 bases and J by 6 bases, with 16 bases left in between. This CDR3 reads CSVELRGQGNGYTF. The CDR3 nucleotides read TGCAGCGTTGAATTACGGGGGCAGGGGAATGGCTACACCTTC.

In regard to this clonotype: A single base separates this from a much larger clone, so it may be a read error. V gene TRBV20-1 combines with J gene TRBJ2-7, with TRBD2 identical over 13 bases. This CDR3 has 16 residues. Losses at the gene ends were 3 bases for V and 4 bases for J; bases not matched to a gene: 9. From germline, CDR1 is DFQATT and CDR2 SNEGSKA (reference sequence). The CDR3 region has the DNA TGCAGTGCTAGTCCCCCTCGGACTAGCGGGAGATACGAGCAGTACTTC. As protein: CSASPPRTSGRYEQYF.

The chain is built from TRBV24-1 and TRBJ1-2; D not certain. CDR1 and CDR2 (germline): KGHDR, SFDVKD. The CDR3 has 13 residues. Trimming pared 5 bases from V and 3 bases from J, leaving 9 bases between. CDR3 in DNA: TGTGCCACCAGTGTCTCTCGGGACTATGGCTACACCTTC. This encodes CATSVSRDYGYTF.

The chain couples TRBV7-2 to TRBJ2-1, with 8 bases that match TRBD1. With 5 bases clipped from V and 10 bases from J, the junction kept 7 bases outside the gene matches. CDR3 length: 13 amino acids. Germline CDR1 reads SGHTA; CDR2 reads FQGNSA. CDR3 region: CASSTDRGQEQFF. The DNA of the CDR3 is TGTGCCAGCAGCACTGACAGGGGCCAAGAGCAGTTCTTC.

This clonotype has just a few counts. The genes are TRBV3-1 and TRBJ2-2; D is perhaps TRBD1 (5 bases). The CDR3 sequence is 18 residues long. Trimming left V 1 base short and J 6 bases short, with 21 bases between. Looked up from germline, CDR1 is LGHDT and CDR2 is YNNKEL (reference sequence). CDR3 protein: CASSQVVVGQSSAGELFF. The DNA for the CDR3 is TGTGCCAGCAGCCAAGTCGTTGTGGGGCAGTCCTCAGCCGGGGAGCTGTTTTTT.

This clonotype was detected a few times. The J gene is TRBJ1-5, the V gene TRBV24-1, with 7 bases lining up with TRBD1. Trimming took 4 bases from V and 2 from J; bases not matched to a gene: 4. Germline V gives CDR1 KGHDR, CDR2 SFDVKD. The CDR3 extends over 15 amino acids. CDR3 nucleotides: TGTGCCACCAGTGACAGGGACAGAGGCAATCAGCCCCAGCATTTT. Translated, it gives CATSDRDRGNQPQHF.

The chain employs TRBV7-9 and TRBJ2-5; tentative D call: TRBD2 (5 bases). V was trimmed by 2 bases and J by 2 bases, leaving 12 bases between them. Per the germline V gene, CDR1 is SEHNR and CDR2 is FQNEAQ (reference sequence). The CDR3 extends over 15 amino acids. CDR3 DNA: TGTGCCAGCAGCTTATCGGAGCGGTTTCAAGAGACCCAGTACTTC. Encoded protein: CASSLSERFQETQYF. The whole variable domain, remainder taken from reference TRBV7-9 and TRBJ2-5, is DTGVSQNPRHKITKRGQNVTFRCDPISEHNRLYWYRQTLGQGPEFLTYFQNEAQLEKSRLLSDRFSAERPKGSFSTLEIQRTEQGDSAMYLCASSLSERFQETQYFGPGTRLLVL.

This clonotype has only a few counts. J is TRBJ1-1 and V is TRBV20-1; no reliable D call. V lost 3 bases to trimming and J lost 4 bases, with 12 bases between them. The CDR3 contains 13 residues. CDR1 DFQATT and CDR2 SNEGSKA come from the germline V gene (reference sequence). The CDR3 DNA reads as TGCAGTGCTAGTGATGGGATAGGCACTGAAGCTTTCTTT. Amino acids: CSASDGIGTEAFF.

This CDR3 reads CSALAGVGYEQYF. CDR3 in DNA: TGCAGTGCTTTAGCGGGAGTTGGGTACGAGCAGTACTTC. The chain has TRBV20-1 and TRBJ2-7, with TRBD2 matching 9 bases. The CDR3 has 13 amino acids. The J segment lost 4 bases and the V segment lost 5 bases, leaving 6 bases of the junction unmatched. Germline CDR1 and CDR2: DFQATT and SNEGSKA (reference sequence).

The CDR3 is CASTAGGRETQYF. CDR3 coding DNA: TGCGCCAGCACTGCGGGAGGGCGGGAGACCCAGTACTTC. V and J are TRBV5-1 and TRBJ2-5, with 9 bases lining up with TRBD2. Germline loops: CDR1 SGHRS, CDR2 YFSETQ. The CDR3 is 13 amino acids. V was pared by 6 bases and J by 5 bases, with 5 bases of the junction left unmatched.